This T cell receptor beta chain was sequenced during a study of T cell repertoires in cytomegalovirus infection. This clonotype occurred a few times. The antigen is not known. TCRdb recomputed calls from the reads with MiXCR, one row per CDR3 protein. This table has 740,000 or so distinct CDR3 sequences, less than 40% appearing once. Broader study findings: There were HLA-C-restricted CMV-specific TCR beta clonotypes dominating the ex vivo response.

Sequenced: PBMCs. The TCR was taken from a human donor in good health (CMV status not recorded). Some clones in this sample may be carry-over from other donors' samples.

CDR3 DNA sequence: TGTGCCAGCAGCTTATTAAACGGCTTCACAGATACGCAGTATTTT. Amino acid sequence: CASSLLNGFTDTQYF. The chain uses TRBV7-2 and TRBJ2-3; D is undetermined. CDR3 length: 15 residues. Per the germline V gene, CDR1 is SGHTA and CDR2 is FQGNSA. V lost 2 bases to trimming and J lost 2 bases, with 11 bases between them. Drawing the rest from reference TRBV7-2 and TRBJ2-3, the complete variable domain is GAGVSQSPSNKVTEKGKDVELRCDPISGHTALYWYRQSLGQGLEFLIYFQGNSAPDKSGLPSDRFSAERTGGSVSTLTIQRTQQEDSAVYLCASSLLNGFTDTQYFGPGTRLTVL.